Detailed here is one T cell receptor (beta chain). Antigen unknown. The data originate from a study of T cells expressing NK-cell markers. For the study at large: There were seven HCMV-seropositive donors and one seronegative donor among the eight sequenced. Overall study results and limits: Researchers report these clonotypes also headed the CD3+CD56-NKG2C+ fraction in a handful of donors. Expanded NKG2C+ T cell clones were not confirmed as HCMV-specific.

5'RACE template switching built TCR beta cDNA with unique molecular identifiers. TCRdb re-called the 5' RACE reads, yielding one record per CDR3 amino acid sequence without DNA. The sample has some 140,000 distinct CDR3 sequences. Germline loops: CDR1 SEHNR, CDR2 FQNEAQ (reference sequence). This CDR3 is built from 15 residues. The clonotype comes from a woman between 50 and 59 years old in good health. The chain joins TRBV7-9 to TRBJ2-3; there is no DNA to check the TCRdb D call of TRBD1. The sequenced sample was blood T cells: a sorted CD56 or NKG2C T cell subset, CD4+ or CD8+ T cells, or bulk PBMC T cells (not recorded which). This chain's CDR3 is CASSSLTGATDTQYF.